This T cell receptor beta chain came from a study of T cells in Graves' hyperthyroidism and ophthalmopathy. This clonotype was seen ten or more times. Fresh peripheral blood, about 10 ml of it, supplied the PBMCs. Amplification targeted TCR beta CDR3 regions from RNA transcripts. The TCR CDR3 was amplified in a first-round RT-PCR using the HTBI primer set. TCRdb fed the multiplex PCR reads into MiXCR, producing one record per CDR3 protein. This table holds roughly 170,000 distinct CDR3 sequences, about 18% found once. CDR1 and CDR2 (germline): SEHNR, FQNEAQ (reference sequence). V was clipped by 1 base and J by 6 bases, with 12 bases between them. The CDR3 has 14 amino acids.

The J gene is TRBJ1-1, the V gene TRBV7-9; tentatively, D is TRBD1 (6 bases). This TCR came from a woman aged 45-60 years with Graves' hyperthyroidism. The material sequenced was blood. The CDR3 DNA reads TGTGCCAGCAGCTTAGTTTTCAAGGGGGCTGAAGCTTTCTTT. As protein: CASSLVFKGAEAFF.